These 16 T cell receptor beta chains came from one sample sequenced in a study of cytomegalovirus exposure and HLA in healthy donors. Profiled with immunoSEQ multiplex PCR; TCRdb holds only in-frame clones, not every one. The data hold under 150,000 clones, with approximately 86% observed a single time. Sequenced material: PBMCs. Receptors originate from a man between 18 and 35 years old in good health and CMV-seropositive.

The CDR3 sequence is CSVVGAGTYEQYF. CDR3 in DNA: TGCAGCGTTGTAGGAGCGGGGACCTACGAGCAGTACTTC. This chain uses TRBV29-1 with TRBJ2-7; 7 bases match TRBD2. Germline CDR1 reads SQVTM; CDR2 reads ANQGSEA. The CDR3 covers 13 residues. V shed 4 bases, J shed 2 bases, and the junction held 5 bases outside the gene matches.

The table lists this clone with a count of one. The V gene is TRBV7-8, the J gene TRBJ1-6, with D perhaps TRBD1 (6 bases). The germline CDR1 and CDR2 sequences are SGHVS and FQNEAQ. The V gene lost 1 base and the J gene lost 10 bases, with 20 bases spanning the gap. This CDR3 spans 17 amino acids. CDR3 nucleotide sequence: TGTGCCAGCAGCTTAGGGCAGTTGGGGGCCCTAAGGTCACCCCTCCACTTT. It is translated as CASSLGQLGALRSPLHF.

CDR3 sequence reads: CASSGALGDTQYF. The CDR3 DNA follows: TGTGCCAGCAGTGGGGCCCTGGGAGATACGCAGTATTTT. The rearrangement joins TRBV2 to TRBJ2-3, with D hard to call. This CDR3 region has 13 residues. Germline CDR1 SNHLY, CDR2 FYNNEI. V was trimmed by 4 bases and J by 5 bases, leaving 10 bases between them.

This clone was counted a few times. The gene calls are TRBV5-4 and TRBJ1-2, with 7 bases matching TRBD1. CDR3 length: 15 residues. V shed 0 bases, J shed 4 bases, and the junction held 6 bases outside the gene matches. CDR1 is SGHNT and CDR2 is YYREEE in the germline V gene (reference sequence). The CDR3 protein is CASSLALGQVYGYTF. The DNA for the CDR3 is TGTGCCAGCAGCTTGGCCCTCGGACAGGTCTATGGCTACACCTTC.

This sequence joins TRBV5-8 and TRBJ1-2, with D possibly being TRBD1 (5 bases). V lost 0 bases and J lost 3, with 6 bases in between. Germline values: CDR1 SGHTS, CDR2 YDEGEE. This CDR3 spans 13 amino acids. In nucleotides, the CDR3 is TGTGCCAGCAGCTTGGGGGACTACTATGGCTACACCTTC. It yields the protein CASSLGDYYGYTF. The full variable domain, completed using reference TRBV5-8 and TRBJ1-2, is EAGVTQSPTHLIKTRGQQATLRCSPISGHTSVYWYQQALGLGLQFLLWYDEGEERNRGNFPPRFSGRQFPNYSSELNVNALELEDSALYLCASSLGDYYGYTFGSGTRLTVV.

This chain links TRBV5-1 with TRBJ1-5; 8 bases map to TRBD1. J lost 6 bases, V lost 3 bases, and 11 bases had no gene match. Germline loops: CDR1 SGHRS, CDR2 YFSETQ. The CDR3 is made up of 16 amino acids. This chain's CDR3 is CASSSPTGDNSQPQHF. The DNA for the CDR3 is TGCGCCAGCAGCTCGCCGACAGGGGACAACTCTCAGCCCCAGCATTTT.

The rearrangement uses TRBV5-1 and TRBJ2-3; 8 nucleotides align to TRBD2. The CDR3 consists of 21 residues. The V segment lost 2 bases and the J segment 6 bases; nucleotides outside the gene matches: 26. The germline V gene encodes CDR1 SGHRS and CDR2 YFSETQ. The CDR3: CASSLGAGDGGKRGPRDTQYF. In nucleotides, the CDR3 is TGCGCCAGCAGCTTAGGGGCCGGCGACGGTGGAAAGCGGGGGCCGAGGGATACGCAGTATTTT. The full variable domain, with the rest looked up from reference TRBV5-1 and TRBJ2-3, is KAGVTQTPRYLIKTRGQQVTLSCSPISGHRSVSWYQQTPGQGLQFLFEYFSETQRNKGNFPGRFSGRQFSNSRSEMNVSTLELGDSALYLCASSLGAGDGGKRGPRDTQYFGPGTRLTVL.

The V and J genes are TRBV7-9 and TRBJ2-7; 7 bases map to TRBD1. This CDR3 spans 13 amino acids. Germline V lookup: CDR1 SEHNR, CDR2 FQNEAQ (reference sequence). The V segment lost 5 bases and the J segment 2 bases; nucleotides outside the gene matches: 3. CDR3 amino acids: CASSETGAYEQYF. The CDR3 nucleotides are TGTGCCAGCAGCGAAACAGGGGCCTACGAGCAGTACTTC.

This clone was observed a single time. The chain uses TRBV2 and TRBJ1-5; D perhaps matches TRBD1 (6 bases). The CDR3 is made up of 17 amino acids. Trimming pared 5 bases from V and 2 bases from J, leaving 19 bases between. CDR1 and CDR2 from the germline V gene are SNHLY and FYNNEI. The CDR3 bases are TGTGCCAGCAGTAAAAAAGGGGGGGCTATGGGCAATCAGCCCCAGCATTTT. Translated: CASSKKGGAMGNQPQHF.

The V call is TRBV2, the J call TRBJ1-1, with D possibly being TRBD1 (6 bases). Trimming removed 5 bases at V and 1 base at J, with 11 bases between. The CDR3 runs to 14 residues. From germline, CDR1 is SNHLY and CDR2 FYNNEI. This CDR3 reads CASSPRGRNTEAFF. CDR3 DNA: TGTGCCAGCAGTCCCAGGGGCCGGAACACTGAAGCTTTCTTT.

The chain employs TRBV9 and TRBJ1-2; 8 nucleotides line up with TRBD1. Germline V gene sequence: CDR1 SGDLS, CDR2 YYNGEE. The CDR3 sequence is 14 residues long. Trimming took 0 bases from V and 4 from J; bases not matched to a gene: 2. The CDR3 region has the DNA TGTGCCAGCAGCGTAGCGGGACAGGCCTATGGCTACACCTTC. Translating it yields CASSVAGQAYGYTF. The full variable domain, its missing parts supplied by reference TRBV9 and TRBJ1-2, is DSGVTQTPKHLITATGQRVTLRCSPRSGDLSVYWYQQSLDQGLQFLIQYYNGEERAKGNILERFSAQQFPDLHSELNLSSLELGDSALYFCASSVAGQAYGYTFGSGTRLTVV.

The J gene is TRBJ2-2, the V gene TRBV5-1; 10 bases map to TRBD1. Germline-derived CDR1 and CDR2 are SGHRS and YFSETQ. The V and J ends lost 2 bases and 6 bases, in that order; junction bases with no gene match: 4. The CDR3 is made up of 15 amino acids. The CDR3 reads CASSLRDRGAGELFF. DNA of the CDR3: TGCGCCAGCAGCTTAAGGGACAGGGGCGCCGGGGAGCTGTTTTTT.

The chain has TRBV11-3 and TRBJ2-2, with 9 bases lining up with TRBD2. The CDR3 loop spans 17 amino acids. Germline CDR1 and CDR2: SGHNT and YENEEA. V was clipped by 4 bases and J by 5 bases; unmatched bases: 11. The CDR3 bases are TGTGCCAGCAGCTGGGGGACTAGCATCCGTCGGACCGGGGAGCTGTTTTTT. As protein: CASSWGTSIRRTGELFF.

The chain is built from TRBV6-6 and TRBJ2-1; D is perhaps TRBD2 (7 bases). The CDR3 extends over 16 amino acids. Germline V CDR1 and CDR2: MNHNY, SVGAGI (reference sequence). Trimming took off 0 bases at V and 3 bases at J, with 12 bases between the two ends. The CDR3 region has the DNA TGTGCCAGCAGTTACTCGGGGGGGGCCCTCTACAATGAGCAGTTCTTC. Protein sequence: CASSYSGGALYNEQFF.

This chain uses TRBV6-1 with TRBJ2-5; 9 bases agree with TRBD1. The V segment lost 6 bases and the J segment 0 bases; nucleotides outside the gene matches: 2. The CDR3 has 14 amino acids. Germline V CDR1 and CDR2: MNHNS, SASEGT. The chain's CDR3 is CASRDRGNQETQYF. The DNA for the CDR3 is TGTGCCAGCAGGGACAGGGGAAACCAAGAGACCCAGTACTTC.

Only a few counts were recorded for this clone. V usage is TRBV6-1 and J usage is TRBJ1-2, with a possible D match to TRBD1 (5 bases). The V gene lost 6 bases and the J gene lost 0 bases, with 14 bases spanning the gap. The CDR3 runs 15 residues. Germline CDR1 is MNHNS and CDR2 is SASEGT. CDR3 DNA sequence: TGTGCCAGCAGCCTCCAGGGTGGGGCTAACTATGGCTACACCTTC. Amino acids: CASSLQGGANYGYTF.